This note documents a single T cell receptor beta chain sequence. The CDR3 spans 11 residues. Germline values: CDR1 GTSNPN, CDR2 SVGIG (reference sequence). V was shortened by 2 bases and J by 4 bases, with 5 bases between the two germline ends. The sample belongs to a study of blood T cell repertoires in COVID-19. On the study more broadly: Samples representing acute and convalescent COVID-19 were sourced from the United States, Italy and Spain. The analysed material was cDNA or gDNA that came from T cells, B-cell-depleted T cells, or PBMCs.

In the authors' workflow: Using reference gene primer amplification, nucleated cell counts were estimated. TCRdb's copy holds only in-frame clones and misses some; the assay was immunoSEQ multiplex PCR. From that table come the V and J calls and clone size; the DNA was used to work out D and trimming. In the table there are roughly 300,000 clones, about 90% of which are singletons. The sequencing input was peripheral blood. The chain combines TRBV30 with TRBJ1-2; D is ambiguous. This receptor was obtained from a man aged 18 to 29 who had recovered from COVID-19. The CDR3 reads CAWSTAYGYTF. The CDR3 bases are TGTGCCTGGAGTACAGCCTATGGCTACACCTTC. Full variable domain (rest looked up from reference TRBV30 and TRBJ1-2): SQTIHQWPATLVQPVGSPLSLECTVEGTSNPNLYWYRQAAGRGLQLLFYSVGIGQISSEVPQNLSASRPQDRQFILSSKKLLLSDSGFYLCAWSTAYGYTFGSGTRLTVV.